This T cell receptor beta chain was captured by sequencing in a study of blood T cell repertoires in COVID-19. Two negative PCRs, clearance, or symptom resolution had been documented for recovered Cohort 3 donors. Original data processing: Amplifying reference gene primers gave estimates of nucleated cell counts. Libraries were prepared by immunoSEQ multiplex PCR; TCRdb keeps only in-frame clonotypes and omits some of them. The V and J calls and the clone size are those of that table, but D and trimming were determined from the DNA. The table has approximately 400,000 clones, around 87% seen once. CDR1 is ENHRY and CDR2 is SYGVKD in the germline V gene. The CDR3 totals 14 residues. Trimming pared 6 bases from V and 0 bases from J, leaving 12 bases between.

The receptor was derived from a man aged 30 to 39 who had recovered from COVID-19. The sample taken for sequencing was PBMCs or T cells enriched from blood (not recorded which). The gene calls are TRBV10-3 and TRBJ2-7, with D tentatively TRBD1 (6 bases). CDR3 residues: CAISNRANSYEQYF. As DNA, the CDR3 is TGTGCCATCAGCAACAGGGCCAACTCCTACGAGCAGTACTTC.